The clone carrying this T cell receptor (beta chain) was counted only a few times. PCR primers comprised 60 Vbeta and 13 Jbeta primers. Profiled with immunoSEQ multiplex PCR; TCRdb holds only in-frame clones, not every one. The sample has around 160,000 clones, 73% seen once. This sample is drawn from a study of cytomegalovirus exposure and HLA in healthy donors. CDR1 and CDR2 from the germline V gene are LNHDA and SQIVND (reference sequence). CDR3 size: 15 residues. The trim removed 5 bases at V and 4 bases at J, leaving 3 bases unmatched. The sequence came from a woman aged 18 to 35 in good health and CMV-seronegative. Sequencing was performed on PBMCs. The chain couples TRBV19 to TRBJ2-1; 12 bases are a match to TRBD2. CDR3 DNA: TGTGCCAGTAGTCAGACTAGCGGGGGATACAATGAGCAGTTCTTC. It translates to CASSQTSGGYNEQFF.